Presented here are 25 T cell receptor beta chains from one specimen sequenced in a study of blood T cell repertoires in COVID-19. Assay: immunoSEQ multiplex PCR; the TCRdb copy retains only in-frame clones and omits some. The sample holds around 110,000 clones, roughly 88% seen once. Sequencing was carried out using peripheral blood. These receptors originate from a middle-aged man with active or convalescent COVID-19.

The rearrangement joins TRBV7-2 to TRBJ2-7; the D gene is possibly TRBD2 (6 bases). Looked up from germline, CDR1 is SGHTA and CDR2 is FQGNSA. This CDR3 comprises 12 residues. V was trimmed by 7 bases and J by 7 bases, leaving 14 bases between them. In DNA form, the CDR3 reads TGTGCCAGCAAGTACGGGACTGGGGAGCAGTACTTC. Translated, it gives CASKYGTGEQYF.

This clone has a handful of counts. The chain joins TRBV19 to TRBJ1-3, with D possibly matching TRBD1 (6 bases). CDR1 LNHDA and CDR2 SQIVND come from the germline V gene (reference sequence). V was trimmed by 7 bases and J by 0 bases, leaving 16 bases between them. The CDR3 consists of 16 residues. The CDR3 reads CASIQGKGSSGNTIYF. DNA of the CDR3: TGTGCCAGTATTCAGGGGAAGGGCAGCTCTGGAAACACCATATATTTT.

About this clone itself: A read error may account for a junction end that differs from germline. This chain links TRBV7-7 with TRBJ2-1, with 11 bases aligning to TRBD2. Germline V gene lookup returns CDR1 SSHAT and CDR2 FNYEAQ (reference sequence). The CDR3 contains 14 residues. CDR3 protein: CASSSGTSGREQFF. CDR3 sequence (DNA): TGTGCTAGCAGCTCCGGGACTAGCGGCAGAGAGCAGTTCTTC.

For the CDR3, the DNA is TGTGCCAGCAGCCGGAGGGACGGAACTTATGGCTACACCTTC. Protein sequence: CASSRRDGTYGYTF. This chain connects TRBV3-1 (or the pseudogene TRBV3-2) to TRBJ1-2; maybe TRBD1 (5 bases). The germline CDR1 and CDR2 sequences are LGHDT and YNNKEL (reference sequence). V was pared by 4 bases and J by 5 bases, with 14 bases between. The CDR3 consists of 14 residues.

V and J are TRBV18 and TRBJ1-6; TRBD1 aligns across 8 bases. J lost 7 bases, V lost 6 bases, and 5 bases had no gene match. The germline gives CDR1 KGHSH, CDR2 LQKENI. The CDR3 spans 14 residues. CDR3 DNA sequence: TGTGCCAGCTCGCAGACAGGGGACAATTCACCCCTCCACTTT. This sequence encodes CASSQTGDNSPLHF. The whole variable domain, filled in from reference TRBV18 and TRBJ1-6, reads NAGVMQNPRHLVRRRGQEARLRCSPMKGHSHVYWYRQLPEEGLKFMVYLQKENIIDESGMPKERFSAEFPKEGPSILRIQQVVRGDSAAYFCASSQTGDNSPLHFGNGTRLTVT.

The chain uses TRBV19 and TRBJ1-4, with TRBD1 matching 9 bases. Germline V gives CDR1 LNHDA, CDR2 SQIVND (reference sequence). The CDR3 sequence is 15 residues long. Germline trimming cut 7 bases from V and 3 bases from J; bases unmatched to any gene: 6. CDR3 nucleotide sequence: TGTGCCAGTAACAACAGGGGGCTGGCTAATGAAAAACTGTTTTTT. Its translation is CASNNRGLANEKLFF.

This clone was detected once. This chain connects TRBV6-2 or TRBV6-3 to TRBJ2-2; unclear D gene. Trimming stripped 2 bases from V and 4 bases from J, with 8 bases between. CDR1 and CDR2 (germline): MNHEY, SVGEGT. There are 14 residues in the CDR3. This chain's CDR3 is CASSYLRSTGELFF. DNA of the CDR3: TGTGCCAGCAGTTACCTCCGGAGCACCGGGGAGCTGTTTTTT.

The rearrangement links TRBV18 to TRBJ1-3; 10 bases map to TRBD1. The V gene end was trimmed by 3 bases and the J gene end by 8 bases; junction bases not matched to a gene: 7. There are 15 residues in the CDR3. Germline V gene data show CDR1 as KGHSH and CDR2 as LQKENI. The CDR3 protein is CASSPRQGAEDTIYF. CDR3 bases: TGTGCCAGCTCACCGAGACAGGGGGCGGAGGACACCATATATTTT.

V usage is TRBV6-5 and J usage is TRBJ2-1, with D tentatively TRBD2 (6 bases). Deletions cut 2 bases from V and 9 bases from J, with 11 bases between. Germline V lookup: CDR1 MNHEY, CDR2 SVGAGI. The CDR3 has 13 residues. The CDR3 DNA sequence: TGTGCCAGCAGTTACGTGGTCGGGGGTGAGCAGTTCTTC. It is translated as CASSYVVGGEQFF.

The chain couples TRBV6-6 to TRBJ2-1; D is unclear. The CDR3 spans 12 residues. The germline V gene encodes CDR1 MNHNY and CDR2 SVGAGI (reference sequence). The CDR3 sequence: CASSRTYNEQFF. As DNA, the CDR3 is TGTGCGTCAAGCCGTACCTACAATGAGCAGTTCTTC.

The genes are TRBV5-1 and TRBJ2-1, with TRBD2 identical over 9 bases. The CDR3 is 16 amino acids. Germline V gene lookup returns CDR1 SGHRS and CDR2 YFSETQ. J gave up 7 bases and V 2 bases, and 10 bases lay outside the gene matches. The CDR3 nucleotides read TGCGCCAGCAGCTTCCCGGGGCTAGCGGGAAGGAATGAGCAGTTCTTC. It yields the protein CASSFPGLAGRNEQFF.

The CDR3 loop reads CASSLDGDYGYTF. Here the CDR3 DNA reads TGCGCCAGCAGCTTGGACGGGGACTATGGCTACACCTTC. V and J are TRBV5-1 and TRBJ1-2; D call uncertain. V was shortened by 0 bases and J by 3 bases, with 6 bases between the two germline ends. Per germline, CDR1 SGHRS and CDR2 YFSETQ. CDR3 length: 13 amino acids.

This chain uses TRBV6-5 with TRBJ1-2; 11 bases are a match to TRBD1. In germline, CDR1 is MNHEY, CDR2 SVGAGI. V gave up 6 bases and J gave up 4 bases; unmatched junction bases: 4. The length of the CDR3 is 14 residues. The CDR3 is CASRRGQGVYGYTF. The CDR3 DNA follows: TGTGCCAGCAGGAGGGGACAGGGGGTCTATGGCTACACCTTC.

The chain combines TRBV5-1 with TRBJ2-5; 8 bases are a match to TRBD2. The V gene end was trimmed by 2 bases and the J gene end by 5 bases; junction bases not matched to a gene: 5. CDR3 size: 14 residues. CDR1 is SGHRS, CDR2 YFSETQ, per germline. CDR3 region: CASSLSGGGETQYF. The CDR3 nucleotides read TGCGCCAGCAGCTTAAGCGGGGGCGGTGAGACCCAGTACTTC.

This chain joins TRBV7-9 and TRBJ1-2; 7 bases are shared with TRBD1. Per germline, CDR1 SEHNR and CDR2 FQNEAQ (reference sequence). V lost 5 bases, J lost 3 bases, and 15 bases stayed unmatched. This CDR3 comprises 17 residues. This CDR3 reads CASSPAISGQGDYGYTF. As DNA, the CDR3 is TGTGCCAGCAGCCCCGCCATCTCCGGGCAGGGGGACTATGGCTACACCTTC.

The CDR3 loop reads CASSLAGLRKQYF. The CDR3 DNA follows: TGTGCCAGCAGCTTAGCTGGGCTAAGGAAGCAGTACTTC. The chain recombines TRBV11-2 with TRBJ2-7; D unresolved. The CDR3 is 13 amino acids. Germline V gives CDR1 SGHAT, CDR2 FQNNGV. V was pared by 1 base and J by 8 bases, with 12 bases between.

This clone was recorded many times. CDR3 sequence reads: CASSEGSTGADTQYF. Here the CDR3 DNA reads TGTGCCAGCAGTGAGGGCAGCACAGGGGCAGATACGCAGTATTTT. The chain is built from TRBV6-4 and TRBJ2-3; the match to TRBD1 covers 7 bases. The trim removed 3 bases at V and 4 bases at J, leaving 7 bases unmatched. This CDR3 has 15 amino acids. Germline-derived CDR1 and CDR2 are MRHNA and SNTAGT.

The CDR3 DNA reads TGTGCCAGCTCAGTCCGCTCAACAGGGACAGATACTGAAGCTTTCTTT. Translating gives CASSVRSTGTDTEAFF. The J gene is TRBJ1-1, the V gene TRBV18, with 7 positions matching TRBD1. CDR3 length: 16 residues. The ends lost 5 bases at V and 5 bases at J; junction bases unmatched: 14. CDR1 is KGHSH, CDR2 LQKENI, per germline.

V is TRBV6-1 and J is TRBJ1-5; D remains ambiguous. Between the trimmed V and J ends, which lost 0 bases and 7 bases, there was a span of 10 bases. Germline V gene data show CDR1 as MNHNS and CDR2 as SASEGT. The CDR3 has 14 amino acids. The CDR3: CASSEARVFQPQHF. The CDR3 nucleotides are TGTGCCAGCAGTGAAGCGCGGGTTTTCCAGCCCCAGCATTTT.

The V gene is TRBV28, the J gene TRBJ2-7; D is undetermined. The CDR3 consists of 12 residues. Germline V gene lookup returns CDR1 MDHEN and CDR2 SYDVKM. V was clipped by 6 bases and J by 3 bases, with 9 bases between them. The CDR3 DNA reads as TGTGCCAGCAGCAGCGCGGTCTACGAGCAGTACTTC. Protein: CASSSAVYEQYF.

V gene TRBV12-5 combines with J gene TRBJ2-1; 10 nucleotides line up with TRBD2. Trimming cost V 0 bases and J 4 bases; bases outside gene matches: 9. Germline values: CDR1 LGHNT, CDR2 FRNRAP. The CDR3 is 18 residues long. CDR3 sequence (DNA): TGTGCTAGTGGTTTGGTATCTCTAGCGGGAGAAATATACAATGAGCAGTTCTTC. Its translation: CASGLVSLAGEIYNEQFF.

This chain joins TRBV6-5 and TRBJ2-1; D gene uncertain. V dropped 6 bases and J dropped 9 bases, with 21 bases sitting between them. Germline CDR1 is MNHEY and CDR2 is SVGAGI. The CDR3 is 15 residues long. Here the CDR3 reads CASRLSKNLPGEQFF. The DNA for the CDR3 is TGTGCCAGCAGACTCTCAAAAAACCTCCCAGGTGAGCAGTTCTTC.

This rearrangement joins TRBV28 to TRBJ1-1, with 7 bases identical to TRBD1. CDR1 is MDHEN and CDR2 is SYDVKM in the germline V gene. The length of the CDR3 is 14 residues. V gave up 5 bases and J gave up 5 bases; unmatched junction bases: 8. The CDR3 loop reads CASSPGQTLTEAFF. As DNA, the CDR3 is TGTGCCAGCAGTCCGGGACAGACTTTGACTGAAGCTTTCTTT.

The chain has TRBV9 and TRBJ1-1; 7 bases are shared with TRBD1. This CDR3 contains 14 residues. Germline CDR1 SGDLS, CDR2 YYNGEE. Germline trimming cut 3 bases from V and 3 bases from J; bases unmatched to any gene: 5. The CDR3 region has the DNA TGTGCCAGCAGCGCAAGGACAGGCCACACTGAAGCTTTCTTT. Translating gives CASSARTGHTEAFF.

The genes are TRBV6-2 or TRBV6-3 and TRBJ2-7; 8 bases agree with TRBD1. This CDR3 has 15 amino acids. Germline V gene sequence: CDR1 MNHEY, CDR2 SVGEGT. V was clipped by 2 bases and J by 6 bases; unmatched bases: 9. This CDR3 reads CASSYDRGWSSEQYF. CDR3 in DNA: TGTGCCAGCAGTTACGACAGGGGTTGGTCGAGCGAGCAGTACTTC.